The 28 T cell receptor beta chains in this list originate from one sample, sequenced in a study of CD4 T cells in relation to SARS-CoV-2 and coronaviruses. The unexposed donors gave CD4+ T cells in about 2010-2019, prior to COVID-19. The repertoire was sequenced with immunoSEQ multiplex PCR; TCRdb's copy has only in-frame clones and lacks some. The sample holds around 69,000 clones, about 95% seen once. The material sequenced was naive CD4+ T cells from PBMCs. Described subset: naive CD4+ T cells isolated by negative enrichment. Every receptor here comes from a human donor in good health.

This clone was seen just once. The chain employs TRBV6-5 and TRBJ2-7; 11 nucleotides line up with TRBD2. The CDR3 length is 16 residues. J gave up 4 bases and V 4 bases, and 9 bases lay outside the gene matches. CDR1 and CDR2 from the germline V gene are MNHEY and SVGAGI. The CDR3, as DNA: TGTGCCAGCAGTTCACTAGCGGGAGCGGGGGGGTACGAGCAGTACTTC. Its translation is CASSSLAGAGGYEQYF.

This clone was seen a single time. A read error may account for a junction end that differs from germline. The rearrangement links TRBV6-5 to TRBJ2-7; possibly TRBD1 for D (6 bases). Germline lookup yields CDR1 MNHEY and CDR2 SVGAGI. CDR3 length: 14 amino acids. As DNA, the CDR3 is TGTGCCAGCAGTACCGGGACAAAATCCTACAAGCAGTACTTC. Translating gives CASSTGTKSYKQYF.

The chain employs TRBV27 and TRBJ2-7; 7 bases are shared with TRBD1. Germline CDR1 and CDR2: MNHEY and SMNVEV (reference sequence). With 4 bases clipped from V and 2 bases from J, the junction kept 8 bases outside the gene matches. The CDR3 is 15 amino acids. The CDR3 nucleotides are TGTGCCAGCAGTTCAGGGGACAGTTTGGCCTACGAGCAGTACTTC. The encoded protein is CASSSGDSLAYEQYF.

This chain joins TRBV19 and TRBJ1-1; 11 bases are a match to TRBD1. V lost 3 bases, J lost 10 bases, and 7 bases stayed unmatched. The CDR3 has 14 amino acids. Germline V gene data show CDR1 as LNHDA and CDR2 as SQIVND (reference sequence). CDR3 in amino acids: CASSIPGQGAVAFF. The CDR3 DNA follows: TGTGCCAGTAGTATCCCAGGACAGGGGGCTGTAGCTTTCTTT.

CDR3 amino acids: CASSPRLAGATDTQYF. CDR3 nucleotides: TGTGCCAGCTCACCACGTTTGGCGGGTGCCACAGATACGCAGTATTTT. The rearrangement joins TRBV18 to TRBJ2-3; TRBD2 might be the D (5 bases). Germline-derived CDR1 and CDR2 are KGHSH and LQKENI. V was shortened by 1 base and J by 2 bases, with 13 bases between the two germline ends. The CDR3 has 16 amino acids. Using reference TRBV18 and TRBJ2-3 for the parts outside the CDR3, the full variable domain is NAGVMQNPRHLVRRRGQEARLRCSPMKGHSHVYWYRQLPEEGLKFMVYLQKENIIDESGMPKERFSAEFPKEGPSILRIQQVVRGDSAAYFCASSPRLAGATDTQYFGPGTRLTVL.

The chain joins TRBV11-2 to TRBJ2-1; TRBD1 matches 11 bases. Germline V gene sequence: CDR1 SGHAT, CDR2 FQNNGV. J was trimmed by 0 bases and V by 4 bases; bases with no gene match: 11. The CDR3 covers 19 residues. The CDR3 is CASSYRDRGFRSSYNEQFF. In DNA form, the CDR3 reads TGTGCCAGCAGCTACCGGGACAGGGGGTTTAGGAGCTCCTACAATGAGCAGTTCTTC.

The genes are TRBV2 and TRBJ1-1; 9 nucleotides agree with TRBD1. The V gene end was trimmed by 6 bases and the J gene end by 5 bases; junction bases not matched to a gene: 7. Germline V gives CDR1 SNHLY, CDR2 FYNNEI. The CDR3 consists of 14 residues. The DNA for the CDR3 is TGTGCCAGCAGCACAGGGGGCGAGAGGACTGAAGCTTTCTTT. It codes for CASSTGGERTEAFF.

J is TRBJ2-1 and V is TRBV5-1; perhaps TRBD1 as D (5 bases). Trimming pared 5 bases from V and 8 bases from J, leaving 17 bases between. CDR1 and CDR2 from the germline V gene are SGHRS and YFSETQ. The CDR3 is 14 amino acids. CDR3: CASRRTGALDEQFF. The DNA for the CDR3 is TGCGCCAGCAGGAGAACAGGAGCACTTGATGAGCAGTTCTTC.

The chain has TRBV28 and TRBJ2-7, with D uncertain. Germline V gene data show CDR1 as MDHEN and CDR2 as SYDVKM. The CDR3 extends over 13 amino acids. V gave up 3 bases and J gave up 4 bases, with 10 bases separating them. The CDR3 loop is CASSFSSLYEQYF. For the CDR3, the DNA is TGTGCCAGCAGTTTTAGCTCCTTGTACGAGCAGTACTTC.

The chain recombines TRBV6-4 with TRBJ2-5; 9 positions match TRBD2. There are 15 residues in the CDR3. The V gene's germline CDR1 is MRHNA and CDR2 SNTAGT. J was trimmed by 5 bases and V by 6 bases; bases with no gene match: 10. The DNA for the CDR3 is TGTGCCAGCAGATCTAGCGGGACGTCTAAGGAGACCCAGTACTTC. Protein: CASRSSGTSKETQYF.

The chain couples TRBV27 to TRBJ2-5; possible D gene TRBD2, 6 bases. The CDR3 loop spans 14 amino acids. The germline CDR1 and CDR2 sequences are MNHEY and SMNVEV (reference sequence). V dropped 2 bases and J dropped 6 bases, with 13 bases sitting between them. CDR3 sequence reads: CASSLVTGVKTQYF. The CDR3 DNA is TGTGCCAGCAGTTTAGTAACGGGAGTAAAGACCCAGTACTTC.

V and J are TRBV4-1 and TRBJ2-1; TRBD2 matches at 11 bases. V lost 4 bases to trimming and J lost 8 bases; unmatched junction nucleotides: 16. CDR1 MGHRA and CDR2 YSYEKL come from the germline V gene. The CDR3 contains 18 residues. CDR3 nucleotides: TGCGCCAGCAGCCCCAGGACCAAACTAGCGGGAGTATATGATGAGCAGTTCTTC. This encodes CASSPRTKLAGVYDEQFF.

The chain recombines TRBV7-9 with TRBJ1-1, with 7 bases aligning to TRBD1. The V and J ends lost 5 bases and 8 bases, in that order; junction bases with no gene match: 8. The CDR3 is 13 amino acids. The V gene's germline CDR1 is SEHNR and CDR2 FQNEAQ (reference sequence). The CDR3 DNA sequence: TGTGCCAGCAGCGTACAACGGGACAGAGAAGCTTTCTTT. Amino acids: CASSVQRDREAFF. Full variable domain (rest looked up from reference TRBV7-9 and TRBJ1-1): DTGVSQNPRHKITKRGQNVTFRCDPISEHNRLYWYRQTLGQGPEFLTYFQNEAQLEKSRLLSDRFSAERPKGSFSTLEIQRTEQGDSAMYLCASSVQRDREAFFGQGTRLTVV.

This rearrangement joins TRBV2 to TRBJ1-5; 8 bases map to TRBD1. The CDR3 sequence is 15 residues long. V trimming: 3 bases; J trimming: 5 bases; junction bases outside the gene matches: 6. CDR1 SNHLY and CDR2 FYNNEI come from the germline V gene. CDR3 region: CASSEGQAKHQPQHF. The CDR3 nucleotides are TGTGCCAGCAGTGAGGGACAGGCGAAGCATCAGCCCCAGCATTTT.

This rearrangement joins TRBV19 to TRBJ1-1; the D is unclear. The CDR3 spans 12 residues. Trimming removed 8 bases from V and 4 bases from J, with 11 bases in between. The germline gives CDR1 LNHDA, CDR2 SQIVND (reference sequence). CDR3 sequence reads: CASGRRGTEAFF. The CDR3 nucleotides are TGTGCCAGTGGTCGTCGGGGCACTGAAGCTTTCTTT.

This chain joins TRBV19 and TRBJ2-1; 11 nucleotides match TRBD2. The CDR3 extends over 16 amino acids. CDR1 is LNHDA and CDR2 is SQIVND in the germline V gene (reference sequence). The V segment lost 4 bases and the J segment 7 bases; nucleotides outside the gene matches: 9. The chain's CDR3 is CASSTLTSGRWNEQFF. DNA for the CDR3: TGTGCCAGTAGTACGCTAACTAGCGGGAGATGGAATGAGCAGTTCTTC.

This chain links TRBV21-1 with TRBJ2-1; the tabulated D call, TRBD2, remains unverified against the DNA. TRBV21-1 represents a pseudogene. The CDR3 has 17 amino acids. This chain's CDR3 is CASSKDPVFTKLNEQFF. CDR3 coding DNA: TGTGCCAGCAGCAAAGATCCTGTTTTTACCAAGCTCAATGAGCAGTTCTTC.

V is TRBV19 and J is TRBJ2-5; D gene unclear. Germline assignment: CDR1 LNHDA and CDR2 SQIVND (reference sequence). The V end lost 1 base, the J end lost 4 bases, and 16 bases lay between the germline ends. The CDR3 loop spans 16 amino acids. The CDR3, as DNA: TGTGCCAGTAGTATAGGTCGGAATGCCCCCCTAGAGACCCAGTACTTC. The encoded protein is CASSIGRNAPLETQYF.

The chain combines TRBV5-1 with TRBJ2-7; tentatively, D is TRBD1 (5 bases). CDR3 size: 11 residues. Germline CDR1 reads SGHRS; CDR2 reads YFSETQ. The V and J ends lost 2 bases and 12 bases respectively, with 12 bases between them. The DNA of the CDR3 is TGCGCCAGCAGCTTACAGGAAAACTGGTACTTC. Translation: CASSLQENWYF.

The chain is built from TRBV19 and TRBJ2-5, with D possibly being TRBD1 or TRBD2 (5 bases each). CDR3 length equals 15 residues. V gave up 4 bases and J gave up 8 bases, with 20 bases separating them. CDR1 is LNHDA and CDR2 is SQIVND in the germline V gene (reference sequence). The CDR3 here is CASSTHERGRSTQYF. In DNA form, the CDR3 reads TGTGCCAGTAGTACCCATGAGAGGGGAAGGAGTACCCAGTACTTC.

The chain has TRBV28 and TRBJ2-7; 8 positions match TRBD2. This CDR3 has 14 amino acids. V lost 7 bases and J lost 5; bases outside the gene matches: 10. Looked up from germline, CDR1 is MDHEN and CDR2 is SYDVKM. The CDR3 DNA reads as TGTGCCAGCACCTTAACGACTAGCGCCCACGAGCAGTACTTC. This codes for CASTLTTSAHEQYF.

The V gene is TRBV7-2, the J gene TRBJ2-3, with 7 bases matching TRBD2. CDR1 and CDR2 (germline): SGHTA, FQGNSA. This CDR3 comprises 12 residues. J was trimmed by 11 bases and V by 5 bases; bases with no gene match: 7. Here the CDR3 DNA reads TGTGCCAGCAGCCCCCCAGGACTAGAGCAGTATTTT. Protein product: CASSPPGLEQYF.

In this sample, this clone turned up once. V usage is TRBV21-1 and J usage is TRBJ2-3. TRBV21-1 corresponds to a pseudogene. The CDR3 is 12 residues long. The DNA of the CDR3 is TGTGCCAGCAGCTCTCACACAGATACGCAGTATTTT. It specifies CASSSHTDTQYF.

The V gene is TRBV11-2, the J gene TRBJ1-6; 7 bases match TRBD1. CDR3 length: 14 residues. CDR1 is SGHAT and CDR2 is FQNNGV in the germline V gene. The V gene end was trimmed by 5 bases and the J gene end by 7 bases; junction bases not matched to a gene: 5. In DNA, the CDR3 is TGTGCCAGCAGCCTGACAGGGCGGAATTCACCCCTCCACTTT. This encodes CASSLTGRNSPLHF.

V gene TRBV3-1 (or the pseudogene TRBV3-2) combines with J gene TRBJ2-2; D remains unclear. Germline V gene data show CDR1 as LGHDT and CDR2 as YNNKEL (reference sequence). Between the trimmed V and J ends, which lost 3 bases and 7 bases, there was a span of 6 bases. This CDR3 is 12 amino acids long. The CDR3 here is CASSHGNGELFF. Written as DNA, the CDR3 is TGTGCCAGCAGCCACGGTAACGGGGAGCTGTTTTTT.

The V call is TRBV21-1, the J call TRBJ2-5; whether TRBD1, the table's D call, matches the DNA was not checked. TRBV21-1 is flagged as a pseudogene. This CDR3 is built from 13 residues. CDR3 bases: TGTGCCAGCAGCAAAACAGCCCAAGAGACCCAGTACTTC. Translating gives CASSKTAQETQYF.

Note on this clone: The sample holds other DNA sequences that translate to the same CDR3. The CDR3 here is CASSPGQGNYGYTF. The CDR3 DNA sequence: TGTGCCAGCAGCCCGGGACAGGGAAACTATGGCTACACCTTC. This sequence joins TRBV7-9 and TRBJ1-2, with 9 bases identical to TRBD1. Looked up from germline, CDR1 is SEHNR and CDR2 is FQNEAQ (reference sequence). The CDR3 is 14 residues long. Trimming removed 5 bases from V and 2 bases from J; junction bases left unmatched: 3.

The sample holds one count of this clone. The gene calls are TRBV24-1 and TRBJ2-1, with D hard to call. Between the trimmed V and J ends, which lost 12 bases and 2 bases, there was a span of 10 bases. The germline gives CDR1 KGHDR, CDR2 SFDVKD. This CDR3 has 12 residues. CDR3 sequence (DNA): TGTGCCGCAAGTAGCACCTACAATGAGCAGTTCTTC. Encoded protein: CAASSTYNEQFF.